This is a list of T cell receptor beta chains from one sample in a study of blood T cell repertoires in COVID-19. Some clones are missing from TCRdb's copy, which holds only in-frame ones; the method was immunoSEQ multiplex PCR. The sample has about 130,000 clones, over 80% seen once; the top ten hold about 11%. Sequencing used peripheral blood. Source of these receptors: a man aged 55 to 69 with acute or convalescent COVID-19. The CDR3 runs from the conserved cysteine through the conserved F or W. D genes are given only for firm matches. Where a row states a size, it is once, few, many or the class of an expanded clone; other rows omit it.

>TRBJ1-2|.|TRBV21-1|.
TGTGCCAGCAGCAAAGTTCTTAACAGGGTCGGAAACTATGGCTACACCTTC
CASSKVLNRVGNYGYTF
>TRBJ1-1|.|TRBV29-1|.
TGCAGCGTTGTTACCGGGGGTAGCACTGAAGCTTTCTTT
CSVVTGGSTEAFF
>TRBJ2-7|.|TRBV2|.
TGTGCCAGCAGTGAAACAGGGCTGGCTTGCTTC
CASSETGLACF
>TRBJ2-7|.|TRBV3-1/TRBV3-2|TRBD2
TGTGCCAGCAGCCAGAGCGGGAGTCCCAACGAGCAGTACTTC
CASSQSGSPNEQYF
>TRBJ2-5|.|TRBV6-6|TRBD1
TGTGCCAGCAGAACAGGGGCCCAAGAGACCCAGTACTTC
CASRTGAQETQYF
>TRBJ2-3|.|TRBV29-1|.
TGCAGCTCCGACTACACAGATACGCAGTATTTT
CSSDYTDTQYF
>TRBJ1-5|.|TRBV21-1|.
TGTGCCAGCAGCAAATGGGACAGGGGGCTCGAGATTGGCAATCAGCCCCAGCATTTT
CASSKWDRGLEIGNQPQHF
>TRBJ2-2|.|TRBV28|TRBD1
TGTGCCAGCAGTGGGGACAGTAGGTCGGGGGAGCTGTTTTTT
CASSGDSRSGELFF
>TRBJ1-5|once|TRBV9|.
TGTGCCAGCAGCGTAGAAACGGAGCAGCCCCAGCATTTT
CASSVETEQPQHF
>TRBJ2-3|.|TRBV5-1|TRBD2
TGCGCCAGCAGCGGCGGACTAGACGGAGATACGCAGTATTTT
CASSGGLDGDTQYF
>TRBJ1-5|.|TRBV5-1|.
TGCGCCAGCAGCTTCGACGGGGGTTACAATCAGCCCCAGCATTTT
CASSFDGGYNQPQHF
>TRBJ1-4|.|TRBV7-9|.
TGTGCCAGCAGCTTACCGAACAGGGCAACTAATGAAAAACTGTTTTTT
CASSLPNRATNEKLFF
>TRBJ1-5|once|TRBV24-1|TRBD1
TGTGCCACCAGTGCAGGGGGTAGCAATCAGCCCCAGCATTTT
CATSAGGSNQPQHF
>TRBJ1-1|few|TRBV5-6|TRBD1
TGTGCCAGCAGCTTCCGGGACAGGGGGGAGAACACTGAAGCTTTCTTT
CASSFRDRGENTEAFF
>TRBJ2-1|.|TRBV19|.
TGTGCCAGTAGTCTCTTTCTCTACAATGAGCAGTTCTTC
CASSLFLYNEQFF
>TRBJ2-7|.|TRBV5-1|TRBD2
TGCGCCAGCAGCCTGACTAGCGGGAGCTACGAGCAGTACTTC
CASSLTSGSYEQYF
>TRBJ2-2|.|TRBV30|TRBD1
TGTGCCTGGAGTCTTCAGGGGGCCGGGGAGCTGTTTTTT
CAWSLQGAGELFF
>TRBJ2-5|.|TRBV5-1|.
TGCGCCAGCAGCCCCTACCGTCCCAAGGAGACCCAGTACTTC
CASSPYRPKETQYF
>TRBJ1-1|.|TRBV12-5|.
TGTGCTAGTGGTAAAGGGGTGGGAGAAGCTTTCTTT
CASGKGVGEAFF
>TRBJ2-7|.|TRBV5-1|.
TGCGCCAGCAGTATCCAGGGTGGTGGCTACGAGCAGTACTTC
CASSIQGGGYEQYF
>TRBJ2-7|.|TRBV5-1|TRBD1
TGCGCCAGCAGCAGGCGGACAGGGAGCTCCTACGAGCAGTACTTC
CASSRRTGSSYEQYF
>TRBJ2-3|once|TRBV19|TRBD1
TGTGCCAGTAGTATTGACAGGGCTAGCACAGATACGCAGTATTTT
CASSIDRASTDTQYF